Listed here are 28 T cell receptor beta chains from one sample, sequenced in a study of siplizumab effects on memory and regulatory T cells. The data were produced by immunoSEQ multiplex PCR, yet TCRdb's version contains in-frame clones alone and is incomplete. The sample has some 96,000 clones; about 94% are singletons. The source material was non-Treg CD4+ T cells sorted from blood. The receptors here all came from a human donor in good health.

The gene calls are TRBV6-4 and TRBJ2-3; 7 bases are a match to TRBD2. From germline, CDR1 is MRHNA and CDR2 SNTAGT. The CDR3 spans 15 residues. With 2 bases clipped from V and 6 bases from J, the junction kept 8 bases outside the gene matches. CDR3 in amino acids: CASSDTGRVSDTQYF. CDR3 sequence (DNA): TGTGCCAGCAGTGACACGGGGAGGGTGTCGGATACGCAGTATTTT.

This clone was seen a single time. The chain uses TRBV9 and TRBJ2-7, with 8 bases matching TRBD1. The CDR3 has 17 amino acids. Trimming took 0 bases from V and 3 from J; bases not matched to a gene: 11. Germline V gives CDR1 SGDLS, CDR2 YYNGEE. CDR3 loop: CASSVGGQAESIYEQYF. The CDR3 DNA sequence: TGTGCCAGCAGCGTAGGGGGACAGGCCGAAAGTATCTACGAGCAGTACTTC.

The chain combines TRBV12-5 with TRBJ2-3; D not resolved. The CDR3 has 13 residues. Germline V gives CDR1 LGHNT, CDR2 FRNRAP. V was clipped by 8 bases and J by 5 bases, with 14 bases between them. Here the CDR3 reads CASSSAAGDTQYF. In DNA form, the CDR3 reads TGTGCTAGTTCGTCGGCCGCAGGAGATACGCAGTATTTT.

The chain is built from TRBV18 and TRBJ1-1, with D maybe TRBD1 (6 bases). V was cut by 3 bases and J by 1 base, with 15 bases left in between. Germline values: CDR1 KGHSH, CDR2 LQKENI. This CDR3 contains 16 residues. CDR3 amino acids: CASSPPDRVRNTEAFF. CDR3 DNA sequence: TGTGCCAGCTCACCTCCGGACAGAGTCAGGAACACTGAAGCTTTCTTT. The full variable domain, its missing parts supplied by reference TRBV18 and TRBJ1-1, is NAGVMQNPRHLVRRRGQEARLRCSPMKGHSHVYWYRQLPEEGLKFMVYLQKENIIDESGMPKERFSAEFPKEGPSILRIQQVVRGDSAAYFCASSPPDRVRNTEAFFGQGTRLTVV.

This CDR3 is CASSSRPGGDTQYF. For the CDR3, the DNA is TGTGCCAGCAGCTCCCGTCCGGGGGGAGATACGCAGTATTTT. This chain links TRBV7-2 with TRBJ2-3; 7 bases fit TRBD2. The CDR3 is 14 amino acids. J was trimmed by 5 bases and V by 4 bases; bases with no gene match: 6. Germline-derived CDR1 and CDR2 are SGHTA and FQGNSA.

This chain uses TRBV6-1 with TRBJ2-2, with 9 bases matching TRBD2. Germline CDR1 MNHNS, CDR2 SASEGT. Losses at the gene ends were 4 bases for V and 4 bases for J; bases not matched to a gene: 4. This CDR3 has 15 residues. The CDR3 DNA is TGTGCCAGCAGTGTAGCGGGAGCCGGCACCGGGGAGCTGTTTTTT. Translation gives CASSVAGAGTGELFF.

The rearrangement joins TRBV2 to TRBJ2-2, with 9 bases identical to TRBD2. The germline V gene encodes CDR1 SNHLY and CDR2 FYNNEI. The CDR3 spans 15 residues. Trimming took 6 bases from V and 7 from J; bases not matched to a gene: 9. The CDR3 DNA reads as TGTGCCAGCAGCAGACTAGCGGCCACACGCGGGGAGCTGTTTTTT. This translates into CASSRLAATRGELFF.

The chain couples TRBV2 to TRBJ2-7, with 7 bases fitting TRBD1. CDR3 length: 14 amino acids. V trimming: 6 bases; J trimming: 4 bases; junction bases outside the gene matches: 9. CDR1 and CDR2 (germline): SNHLY, FYNNEI. CDR3 region: CASSVRGFMYEQYF. The CDR3 bases are TGTGCCAGCAGCGTCAGGGGGTTTATGTACGAGCAGTACTTC.

Details on this clone: This sample includes further DNA sequences coding for the same CDR3. This chain connects TRBV5-1 to TRBJ1-4; D is unclear. Germline CDR1 is SGHRS and CDR2 is YFSETQ. This CDR3 region has 15 residues. The ends were cut back, 4 bases at V and 2 bases at J, with 12 bases in the middle. CDR3 loop: CASSPDGVTNEKLFF. The CDR3 DNA follows: TGCGCCAGCAGCCCTGACGGGGTGACTAATGAAAAACTGTTTTTT.

The chain combines TRBV6-1 with TRBJ1-2; 9 positions match TRBD1. J was trimmed by 2 bases and V by 9 bases; bases with no gene match: 1. The germline CDR1 and CDR2 sequences are MNHNS and SASEGT. This CDR3 has 12 amino acids. The CDR3 bases are TGTGCCAGTGACAGGGGGAACTATGGCTACACCTTC. Translated: CASDRGNYGYTF.

The genes are TRBV7-6 and TRBJ2-7, with 7 bases matching TRBD2. CDR3 size: 15 residues. Germline V gives CDR1 SGHVS, CDR2 FNYEAQ. J was trimmed by 4 bases and V by 5 bases; bases with no gene match: 11. Written as DNA, the CDR3 is TGTGCCAGCAGCCGTACCCCTAGCGGAGATTACGAGCAGTACTTC. As protein: CASSRTPSGDYEQYF.

The chain's CDR3 is CASSLNAGGAYSGANVLTF. The CDR3 DNA reads TGTGCCAGCAGCCTTAACGCAGGGGGCGCTTACTCTGGGGCCAACGTCCTGACTTTC. The chain couples TRBV7-3 to TRBJ2-6; 8 positions match TRBD1. The junction had 12 bases not matched to a gene; V was cut back by 5 bases and J by 0 bases. CDR1 is SGHTA and CDR2 is FQGTGA in the germline V gene. This CDR3 is 19 amino acids long.

The chain carries TRBV10-1 and TRBJ2-1; no firm D call. The CDR3 length is 14 residues. The V gene's germline CDR1 is WNHNN and CDR2 SYGVQD (reference sequence). V was pared by 0 bases and J by 8 bases, with 11 bases between. CDR3 loop: CASSESVRVDEQFF. The CDR3 DNA sequence: TGCGCCAGCAGTGAGTCGGTTCGAGTTGATGAGCAGTTCTTC.

The CDR3 sequence: CASSTTTGAEQYF. The CDR3 nucleotides are TGTGCCAGCAGCACAACGACAGGGGCCGAGCAGTACTTC. This chain links TRBV14 with TRBJ2-7; 8 nucleotides align to TRBD1. The CDR3 has 13 amino acids. CDR1 is SGHDN, CDR2 FVKESK, per germline. The J segment lost 6 bases and the V segment lost 5 bases, leaving 6 bases of the junction unmatched.

This clone was recorded a few times. The rearrangement links TRBV4-1 to TRBJ2-6; D is perhaps TRBD1 (6 bases). This CDR3 has 16 residues. Germline loops: CDR1 MGHRA, CDR2 YSYEKL. V dropped 6 bases and J dropped 0 bases, with 12 bases sitting between them. CDR3 protein: CASRETGNSGANVLTF. For the CDR3, the DNA is TGCGCCAGCAGGGAAACAGGGAACTCTGGGGCCAACGTCCTGACTTTC.

V is TRBV10-3 and J is TRBJ2-7, with 10 bases identical to TRBD2. Germline CDR1 reads ENHRY; CDR2 reads SYGVKD. CDR3 size: 13 residues. Unmatched junction bases numbered 7, after V lost 9 bases and J lost 5 bases. The CDR3 DNA reads as TGTGCCATTCATCCTAGCGGGAGTGACGAGCAGTACTTC. This translates into CAIHPSGSDEQYF.

DNA of the CDR3: TGTGCCACCAGCAGAGATCCGACAACGGGAGGAAACACCATATATTTT. Protein sequence: CATSRDPTTGGNTIYF. The chain carries TRBV15 and TRBJ1-3; unclear D gene. The CDR3 is 16 residues long. Trimming pared 0 bases from V and 4 bases from J, leaving 13 bases between. Germline V lookup: CDR1 LNHNV, CDR2 YYDKDF (reference sequence).

The V gene is TRBV12-2, the J gene TRBJ2-1. TRBV12-2 is reported as a pseudogene. The length of the CDR3 is 12 residues. The CDR3 loop reads CASRRDLYEQFF. CDR3 sequence (DNA): TGTGCAAGTCGCAGGGATTTATATGAGCAGTTCTTC.

This chain links TRBV10-3 with TRBJ2-1; the D gene is possibly TRBD2 (5 bases). The CDR3 covers 14 residues. V shed 6 bases and J shed 6 bases, with 15 bases lying between them. CDR1 ENHRY and CDR2 SYGVKD come from the germline V gene. CDR3 in DNA: TGTGCCATCAGCGACTCGGCGGGTTCCAATGAGCAGTTCTTC. Its translation: CAISDSAGSNEQFF.

This rearrangement joins TRBV7-8 to TRBJ2-1, with TRBD2 matching 8 bases. The ends lost 2 bases at V and 2 bases at J; junction bases unmatched: 8. The CDR3 sequence is 17 residues long. Germline CDR1 and CDR2: SGHVS and FQNEAQ. The CDR3 here is CASSLMGGRHPYNEQFF. The CDR3 DNA is TGTGCCAGCAGCTTAATGGGCGGGAGGCATCCCTACAATGAGCAGTTCTTC.

The chain joins TRBV5-1 to TRBJ2-2, with 9 bases fitting TRBD2. The ends lost 0 bases at V and 5 bases at J; junction bases unmatched: 5. This CDR3 contains 16 residues. Germline lookup yields CDR1 SGHRS and CDR2 YFSETQ. The CDR3, as DNA: TGCGCCAGCAGCTTGGAAGGCGGGAGGGCGACCGGGGAGCTGTTTTTT. Amino acid sequence: CASSLEGGRATGELFF.

This clone was seen just once. The gene calls are TRBV7-2 and TRBJ1-4; 11 positions match TRBD1. The CDR3 totals 15 residues. Germline CDR1 and CDR2: SGHTA and FQGNSA. Germline trimming cut 6 bases from V and 5 bases from J; bases unmatched to any gene: 5. CDR3 sequence: CASRGQGGRNEKLFF. The CDR3 DNA reads TGTGCCAGCAGGGGACAGGGGGGGAGAAATGAAAAACTGTTTTTT.

The rearrangement joins TRBV15 to TRBJ2-4, with no clear D. Trimming removed 0 bases at V and 4 bases at J, with 7 bases between. Germline V CDR1 and CDR2: LNHNV, YYDKDF (reference sequence). CDR3 length: 14 residues. The CDR3: CATSRDSSKNIQYF. CDR3 in DNA: TGTGCCACCAGCAGAGATAGCAGTAAAAACATTCAGTACTTC. Full variable domain (remainder filled in from reference TRBV15 and TRBJ2-4): DAMVIQNPRYQVTQFGKPVTLSCSQTLNHNVMYWYQQKSSQAPKLLFHYYDKDFNNEADTPDNFQSRRPNTSFCFLDIRSPGLGDTAMYLCATSRDSSKNIQYFGAGTRLSVL.

The chain recombines TRBV10-3 with TRBJ2-3; a possible D gene is TRBD2 (7 bases). The CDR3 spans 15 residues. The germline V and J ends were trimmed by 6 bases and 3 bases, with 16 bases remaining between them. CDR1 ENHRY and CDR2 SYGVKD come from the germline V gene. CDR3 sequence reads: CAISREGGPTDTQYF. CDR3 DNA: TGTGCCATCAGCCGAGAGGGGGGGCCTACAGATACGCAGTATTTT.

The V gene is TRBV18, the J gene TRBJ1-1; perhaps TRBD1 as D (5 bases). The CDR3 sequence is 14 residues long. Looked up from germline, CDR1 is KGHSH and CDR2 is LQKENI. With 6 bases removed from V and 1 base from J, the gap between germline ends came to 12 bases. CDR3 nucleotides: TGTGCCAGCTCCGGGGGAGGGGAGAACACTGAAGCTTTCTTT. Amino acid sequence: CASSGGGENTEAFF.

This clone was seen just once. The genes are TRBV6-6 and TRBJ1-6, with D unresolved. Per germline, CDR1 MNHNY and CDR2 SVGAGI (reference sequence). The CDR3 runs 13 residues. V was trimmed by 7 bases and J by 0 bases, leaving 4 bases between them. The chain's CDR3 is CASKTSYNSPLHF. As DNA, the CDR3 is TGTGCCAGCAAAACCTCCTATAATTCACCCCTCCACTTT.

This clone was seen only once. This chain joins TRBV18 and TRBJ2-3; 11 bases are shared with TRBD2. This CDR3 has 17 residues. V was pared by 5 bases and J by 2 bases, with 9 bases of the junction left unmatched. The V gene's germline CDR1 is KGHSH and CDR2 LQKENI. For the CDR3, the DNA is TGTGCCAGCTCATCTACGGGACTAGCGGACCTCACAGATACGCAGTATTTT. Translation: CASSSTGLADLTDTQYF.

The gene calls are TRBV6-1 and TRBJ1-2; 8 nucleotides line up with TRBD1. Trimming at V came to 10 bases and at J to 8 bases, leaving 12 bases not matched to a gene. Germline lookup yields CDR1 MNHNS and CDR2 SASEGT. The CDR3 loop spans 13 amino acids. This chain's CDR3 is CATNTQGARGYTF. As DNA, the CDR3 is TGTGCCACCAATACCCAGGGGGCACGCGGCTACACCTTC.